The 18 T cell receptor beta chains presented below share a single source sample, sequenced in a study of cytomegalovirus exposure and HLA in healthy donors. Use of 60 Vbeta and 13 Jbeta primers characterized the PCR. Sequencing used immunoSEQ multiplex PCR; TCRdb keeps in-frame clones, though not all of them. The sample lists roughly 100,000 clones, around 82% seen once, with under 13% in the top ten. Sequencing was carried out using PBMCs. These receptors originate from a woman aged 18-35 years in good health and CMV-seropositive.

V gene TRBV10-3 combines with J gene TRBJ2-2, with D tentatively TRBD1 (5 bases). The CDR3 extends over 15 amino acids. V lost 7 bases and J 2 bases, leaving 14 bases between the germline ends. In germline, CDR1 is ENHRY, CDR2 SYGVKD. CDR3 nucleotide sequence: TGTGCCATCACCGAAGGGGTCTCTAACACCGGGGAGCTGTTTTTT. It encodes CAITEGVSNTGELFF.

The J gene is TRBJ2-3, the V gene TRBV4-3, with 7 bases that match TRBD1. Per the germline V gene, CDR1 is LGHNA and CDR2 is YSLEER. The CDR3 has 18 residues. V was clipped by 4 bases and J by 0 bases; unmatched bases: 13. As DNA, the CDR3 is TGCGCCAGCAGCCCCCTTACCGGGACAGAGTTTAGCACAGATACGCAGTATTTT. It specifies CASSPLTGTEFSTDTQYF.

J is TRBJ1-1 and V is TRBV7-9; D possibly corresponds to TRBD1 (5 bases). The germline V gene encodes CDR1 SEHNR and CDR2 FQNEAQ (reference sequence). Trimming shortened V by 2 bases and J by 0 bases, and 7 bases separated the two germline ends. CDR3 length equals 14 residues. The DNA of the CDR3 is TGTGCCAGCAGCTTAAGGGGCCTGAACACTGAAGCTTTCTTT. It codes for CASSLRGLNTEAFF.

The chain employs TRBV19 and TRBJ2-4; a possible D gene is TRBD1 (5 bases). The CDR3 is 16 residues long. V dropped 3 bases and J dropped 3 bases, with 15 bases sitting between them. The germline V gene has CDR1 LNHDA and CDR2 SQIVND (reference sequence). The CDR3 DNA follows: TGTGCCAGTAGTATCCGAACAGGTTTGGGCAAAAACATTCAGTACTTC. As protein: CASSIRTGLGKNIQYF. Filled out from reference TRBV19 and TRBJ2-4, the complete variable domain reads DGGITQSPKYLFRKEGQNVTLSCEQNLNHDAMYWYRQDPGQGLRLIYYSQIVNDFQKGDIAEGYSVSREKKESFPLTVTSAQKNPTAFYLCASSIRTGLGKNIQYFGAGTRLSVL.

A few counts support this clone. The chain uses TRBV2 and TRBJ1-2, with TRBD1 matching 8 bases. Germline V CDR1 and CDR2: SNHLY, FYNNEI. This CDR3 has 14 residues. V was pared by 7 bases and J by 7 bases, with 11 bases of the junction left unmatched. CDR3 sequence (DNA): TGTGCCAGCAAGGAACAGGGGGTGACGTTTGGCTACACCTTC. As protein: CASKEQGVTFGYTF.

CDR3 DNA: TGTGCCAGCAGCAAAAAACCGGGACTAGCGGGATCCGAGCTGTACTTC. Its protein product is CASSKKPGLAGSELYF. The chain employs TRBV13 and TRBJ2-4; TRBD2 aligns across 13 bases. The CDR3 spans 16 residues. Per germline, CDR1 PRHDT and CDR2 FYEKMQ (reference sequence). J gave up 15 bases and V 5 bases, and 16 bases lay outside the gene matches.

This clone was detected a few times. The chain employs TRBV15 and TRBJ2-3; TRBD1 agrees at 11 bases. Trimming took 1 base from V and 4 from J; bases not matched to a gene: 1. Germline V gene lookup returns CDR1 LNHNV and CDR2 YYDKDF (reference sequence). The CDR3 totals 15 residues. The CDR3 DNA is TGTGCCACCAGCAGAGCGGGACAGGGGGCAGATACGCAGTATTTT. Protein product: CATSRAGQGADTQYF.

The V call is TRBV4-2, the J call TRBJ2-2, with D unclear. V was pared by 0 bases and J by 0 bases, with 11 bases between. The germline V gene has CDR1 LGHNA and CDR2 YNFKEQ. The CDR3 covers 17 residues. CDR3 coding DNA: TGTGCCAGCAGCCAAGATTTAGCACTTGCGAACACCGGGGAGCTGTTTTTT. This codes for CASSQDLALANTGELFF.

This clone came up a few times. The chain carries TRBV5-1 and TRBJ2-5; the D gene is possibly TRBD2 (6 bases). The DNA end favors TRBJ2-7, so the J call may be wrong. The CDR3 has 13 residues. Germline-derived CDR1 and CDR2 are SGHRS and YFSETQ. In nucleotides, the CDR3 is TGCGCCAGCAGCTTGGCGGGGGAGTACGAGCAGTACTTC. Translating it yields CASSLAGEYEQYF.

V is TRBV28 and J is TRBJ1-3; D ambiguous. The CDR3 contains 13 residues. Trimming shortened V by 1 base and J by 8 bases, and 9 bases separated the two germline ends. Germline-derived CDR1 and CDR2 are MDHEN and SYDVKM. Here the CDR3 DNA reads TGTGCCAGCAGTTTATTAGTCCGCGACACCATATATTTT. Its protein product is CASSLLVRDTIYF. The whole variable domain, filled in from reference TRBV28 and TRBJ1-3, reads DVKVTQSSRYLVKRTGEKVFLECVQDMDHENMFWYRQDPGLGLRLIYFSYDVKMKEKGDIPEGYSVSREKKERFSLILESASTNQTSMYLCASSLLVRDTIYFGEGSWLTVV.

J is TRBJ1-2 and V is TRBV6-1; D possibly corresponds to TRBD1 (6 bases). Germline values: CDR1 MNHNS, CDR2 SASEGT. The CDR3 totals 14 residues. Trimming left V 2 bases short and J 4 bases short, with 11 bases between. CDR3: CASSESGVVYGYTF. The CDR3 DNA reads TGTGCCAGCAGTGAATCAGGGGTTGTCTATGGCTACACCTTC.

The chain has TRBV27 and TRBJ2-7; 10 bases match TRBD2. Germline assignment: CDR1 MNHEY and CDR2 SMNVEV (reference sequence). With V trimmed by 6 bases and J by 4 bases, 12 bases remained unmatched. CDR3 length equals 16 residues. The CDR3 is CASRLASSGSGYEQYF. CDR3 in DNA: TGTGCCAGCAGGTTAGCGTCTAGCGGGAGTGGGTACGAGCAGTACTTC.

Remarks on this clone: Other DNA sequences in this sample translate to the same CDR3. The chain links TRBV7-3 to TRBJ2-1, with a possible D match to TRBD2 (7 bases). In germline, CDR1 is SGHTA, CDR2 FQGTGA. This CDR3 has 17 amino acids. V was shortened by 5 bases and J by 7 bases, with 24 bases between the two germline ends. The CDR3 reads CASSLGASGVPGNEQFF. The DNA for the CDR3 is TGTGCCAGCAGCCTGGGGGCTAGCGGAGTCCCAGGAAATGAGCAGTTCTTC.

The rearrangement joins TRBV5-4 to TRBJ2-5; TRBD2 matches 12 bases. The germline V gene has CDR1 SGHNT and CDR2 YYREEE (reference sequence). The CDR3 spans 15 residues. After removal of 6 bases from V and 4 bases from J, the junction contained 7 bases not matched to a gene. The CDR3 bases are TGTGCCAGCATCAACCTAGCGGGAGGGACAGAGACCCAGTACTTC. Its translation is CASINLAGGTETQYF.

The chain combines TRBV6-4 with TRBJ1-5; the match to TRBD1 covers 7 bases. V lost 9 bases to trimming and J lost 2 bases; unmatched junction nucleotides: 13. Per germline, CDR1 MRHNA and CDR2 SNTAGT. The CDR3 runs to 16 residues. CDR3 nucleotides: TGTGCCAGAAGGGACAGAAATCGGTTGGGCAATCAGCCCCAGCATTTT. Protein product: CARRDRNRLGNQPQHF.

This clone occurred a few times. The genes are TRBV4-1 and TRBJ2-7, with a tentative D call TRBD2 (6 bases). The CDR3 length is 15 residues. V was pared by 2 bases and J by 6 bases, with 17 bases between. CDR1 and CDR2 from the germline V gene are MGHRA and YSYEKL. Here the CDR3 reads CASSQPEMVGGEQYF. In nucleotides, the CDR3 is TGCGCCAGCAGCCAACCCGAAATGGTGGGGGGCGAGCAGTACTTC.

The chain couples TRBV7-2 to TRBJ2-3; TRBD2 aligns across 11 bases. The CDR3 contains 16 residues. Germline CDR1 reads SGHTA; CDR2 reads FQGNSA. J lost 8 bases, V lost 1 base, and 8 bases had no gene match. In nucleotides, the CDR3 is TGTGCCAGCAGCTTAGTAGCGGGGGGGCCTCTAGGTACGCAGTATTTT. Its translation: CASSLVAGGPLGTQYF.

The chain has TRBV11-3 and TRBJ2-5, with 7 bases matching TRBD1. The V gene end was trimmed by 5 bases and the J gene end by 4 bases; junction bases not matched to a gene: 4. Germline assignment: CDR1 SGHNT and CDR2 YENEEA. CDR3 length equals 13 residues. The CDR3 DNA reads TGTGCCAGCAGCGCGACAGGGTTAGAGACCCAGTACTTC. Its protein is CASSATGLETQYF. Supplemented by reference TRBV11-3 and TRBJ2-5, the full variable domain reads EAGVVQSPRYKIIEKKQPVAFWCNPISGHNTLYWYLQNLGQGPELLIRYENEEAVDDSQLPKDRFSAERLKGVDSTLKIQPAELGDSAVYLCASSATGLETQYFGPGTRLLVL.